These 28 T cell receptor beta chains were all obtained from the same sample, sequenced in a study of blood T cell repertoires in COVID-19. Assay: immunoSEQ multiplex PCR; the TCRdb copy retains only in-frame clones and omits some. Seen here are around 250,000 clones, about 89% observed once, and the top ten hold just under 9%. Sequencing used peripheral blood. These receptors all come from a man between 35 and 55 years old with active or convalescent COVID-19.

This clone was seen a single time. The genes are TRBV30 and TRBJ1-1; no firm D call. The CDR3 extends over 13 amino acids. CDR1 is GTSNPN, CDR2 SVGIG, per germline (reference sequence). The V and J ends lost 0 bases and 1 base respectively, with 6 bases between them. CDR3 sequence reads: CAWSVMANTEAFF. The CDR3 DNA is TGTGCCTGGAGTGTAATGGCGAACACTGAAGCTTTCTTT.

The chain links TRBV7-7 to TRBJ2-1; D is perhaps TRBD1 (5 bases). CDR1 is SSHAT, CDR2 FNYEAQ, per germline (reference sequence). The V end lost 5 bases, the J end lost 4 bases, and 9 bases lay between the germline ends. CDR3 length equals 13 residues. The CDR3 nucleotides read TGTGCCAGCAGCCCTCGACAGTACAATGAGCAGTTCTTC. Protein sequence: CASSPRQYNEQFF.

V is TRBV5-5 and J is TRBJ2-5; possible D gene TRBD1, 6 bases. This CDR3 has 14 amino acids. V was cut by 4 bases and J by 2 bases, with 12 bases left in between. Germline-derived CDR1 and CDR2 are SGHKS and YYEKEE (reference sequence). CDR3 sequence reads: CASSPGTPQETQYF. CDR3 nucleotides: TGTGCCAGCAGCCCCGGGACACCGCAAGAGACCCAGTACTTC.

The CDR3 sequence: CASTVSNQPQHF. The CDR3 bases are TGTGCCAGCACAGTTAGCAATCAGCCCCAGCATTTT. The rearrangement links TRBV7-2 to TRBJ1-5, with unresolved D. The germline gives CDR1 SGHTA, CDR2 FQGNSA. This CDR3 is built from 12 residues. V lost 7 bases, J lost 0 bases, and 4 bases lay in between.

A single count supports this clone. The V and J genes are TRBV11-2 and TRBJ2-4; 12 bases align to TRBD2. Trimming at V came to 3 bases and at J to 1 base, leaving 4 bases not matched to a gene. The CDR3 contains 17 residues. From germline, CDR1 is SGHAT and CDR2 FQNNGV. The CDR3 nucleotides read TGTGCCAGCAGCTTGACTAGCGGGGGTGGGGCCAAAAACATTCAGTACTTC. Protein: CASSLTSGGGAKNIQYF.

The chain is built from TRBV2 and TRBJ2-7, with no clear D. The CDR3 loop spans 10 amino acids. V lost 7 bases to trimming and J lost 3 bases, with 4 bases between them. Germline CDR1 reads SNHLY; CDR2 reads FYNNEI. DNA for the CDR3: TGTGCCAGCATTCTCTACGAGCAGTACTTC. Translated: CASILYEQYF.

This clone occurred once. The chain uses TRBV2 and TRBJ1-5, with TRBD1 matching 7 bases. This CDR3 region has 14 residues. V lost 6 bases to trimming and J lost 7 bases; unmatched junction nucleotides: 9. Germline CDR1 and CDR2: SNHLY and FYNNEI. This chain's CDR3 is CASSERGQSQPQHF. CDR3 DNA sequence: TGTGCCAGCAGCGAAAGGGGGCAGAGCCAGCCCCAGCATTTT.

The chain recombines TRBV5-5 with TRBJ2-5, with D unclear. The germline gives CDR1 SGHKS, CDR2 YYEKEE (reference sequence). V shed 4 bases and J shed 6 bases, with 10 bases lying between them. The CDR3 loop spans 12 amino acids. The CDR3 loop reads CASSLFLQTQYF. CDR3 sequence (DNA): TGTGCCAGCAGCCTATTTCTCCAGACCCAGTACTTC.

The chain joins TRBV19 to TRBJ2-1; TRBD2 agrees at 11 bases. This CDR3 has 15 residues. J was trimmed by 7 bases and V by 4 bases; bases with no gene match: 6. Germline values: CDR1 LNHDA, CDR2 SQIVND (reference sequence). CDR3 nucleotides: TGTGCCAGTAGTACAACTAGCGGGAGTGTGAATGAGCAGTTCTTC. Amino acids: CASSTTSGSVNEQFF.

CDR3 sequence reads: CASSVVGQGAPGELFF. The CDR3 nucleotides read TGTGCCAGCAGCGTAGTAGGACAGGGGGCACCCGGGGAGCTGTTTTTT. V gene TRBV9 combines with J gene TRBJ2-2, with TRBD1 identical over 11 bases. CDR3 size: 16 residues. Trimming took 0 bases from V and 6 from J; bases not matched to a gene: 4. Germline V gives CDR1 SGDLS, CDR2 YYNGEE.

CDR3 in amino acids: CASSYGDRDQETQYF. In nucleotides, the CDR3 is TGTGCCAGCAGTTACGGAGACAGGGATCAAGAGACCCAGTACTTC. The chain links TRBV6-2 or TRBV6-3 to TRBJ2-5, with TRBD1 matching 7 bases. The ends lost 2 bases at V and 2 bases at J; junction bases unmatched: 5. The CDR3 covers 15 residues. The germline V gene has CDR1 MNHEY and CDR2 SVGEGT.

The V call is TRBV5-6, the J call TRBJ2-7; 12 bases agree with TRBD2. Germline V CDR1 and CDR2: SGHDT, YYEEEE. The V and J ends lost 4 bases and 5 bases, in that order; junction bases with no gene match: 4. The CDR3 length is 14 residues. The CDR3 coding sequence is TGTGCCAGCAGCACTCTAGCGGGAGGGGACGAGCAGTACTTC. It specifies CASSTLAGGDEQYF.

A note on this clone: This CDR3 is also generated by other DNA sequences in the sample. The chain links TRBV5-1 to TRBJ1-2, with no clear D. This CDR3 has 13 amino acids. The V end was cut by 0 bases, the J end by 7 bases, with 10 bases between. Germline CDR1 reads SGHRS; CDR2 reads YFSETQ. This CDR3 is CASSLAGVGGYTF. The CDR3 DNA reads as TGCGCCAGCAGCTTGGCCGGGGTAGGTGGCTACACCTTC.

The chain recombines TRBV5-8 with TRBJ2-7, with a tentative D call TRBD2 (6 bases). Germline values: CDR1 SGHTS, CDR2 YDEGEE. The CDR3 consists of 13 residues. V was clipped by 2 bases and J by 4 bases, with 10 bases between them. The CDR3 spells CASSFRGTYEQYF. CDR3 in DNA: TGTGCCAGCAGCTTTCGAGGGACTTACGAGCAGTACTTC. The full variable domain, completed using reference TRBV5-8 and TRBJ2-7, is EAGVTQSPTHLIKTRGQQATLRCSPISGHTSVYWYQQALGLGLQFLLWYDEGEERNRGNFPPRFSGRQFPNYSSELNVNALELEDSALYLCASSFRGTYEQYFGPGTRLTVT.

This rearrangement joins TRBV5-1 to TRBJ1-1, with D unclear. Germline lookup yields CDR1 SGHRS and CDR2 YFSETQ. The V and J ends lost 7 bases and 0 bases respectively, with 10 bases between them. The CDR3 spans 13 residues. CDR3 amino acids: CASREAMNTEAFF. The DNA of the CDR3 is TGCGCCAGCCGTGAGGCAATGAACACTGAAGCTTTCTTT.

The V and J genes are TRBV29-1 and TRBJ1-3; a weak D match, TRBD1 (6 bases). V was shortened by 6 bases and J by 7 bases, with 13 bases between the two germline ends. This CDR3 is built from 12 residues. Germline V gives CDR1 SQVTM, CDR2 ANQGSEA. CDR3 protein: CSVSGARNTIYF. CDR3 DNA: TGCAGCGTATCAGGGGCGCGGAACACCATATATTTT.

The chain combines TRBV6-6 with TRBJ1-5; perhaps TRBD1 as D (5 bases). Deletions cut 3 bases from V and 5 bases from J, with 14 bases between. The CDR3 is 15 residues long. Germline values: CDR1 MNHNY, CDR2 SVGAGI (reference sequence). For the CDR3, the DNA is TGTGCCAGCAGTTATAAGGCCGGGGGGGATCAGCCCCAGCATTTT. This sequence encodes CASSYKAGGDQPQHF.

The rearrangement links TRBV5-6 to TRBJ1-2; D call uncertain. The V gene's germline CDR1 is SGHDT and CDR2 YYEEEE. V was cut by 1 base and J by 3 bases, with 10 bases left in between. The CDR3 has 14 amino acids. The CDR3: CASSLWEGDYGYTF. The CDR3 DNA reads as TGTGCCAGCAGCTTGTGGGAGGGCGACTATGGCTACACCTTC.

This chain connects TRBV5-4 to TRBJ1-1; D uncertain. Per the germline V gene, CDR1 is SGHNT and CDR2 is YYREEE (reference sequence). Trimming shortened V by 4 bases and J by 0 bases, and 13 bases separated the two germline ends. CDR3 size: 15 residues. The CDR3 DNA follows: TGTGCCAGCAGCCCGGATAGAACAGTGAACACTGAAGCTTTCTTT. Its translation: CASSPDRTVNTEAFF.

This sequence joins TRBV4-1 and TRBJ2-6, with TRBD1 matching over 7 bases. J lost 2 bases, V lost 0 bases, and 1 base had no gene match. Germline loops: CDR1 MGHRA, CDR2 YSYEKL. The CDR3 sequence is 16 residues long. This chain's CDR3 is CASSQDQGAGANVLTF. CDR3 bases: TGCGCCAGCAGCCAAGATCAGGGGGCTGGGGCCAACGTCCTGACTTTC.

The gene calls are TRBV19 and TRBJ2-7, with 11 bases fitting TRBD2. V lost 6 bases, J lost 4 bases, and 11 bases stayed unmatched. Germline values: CDR1 LNHDA, CDR2 SQIVND (reference sequence). The CDR3 has 16 residues. The CDR3 reads CASSLALLAGVYEQYF. For the CDR3, the DNA is TGTGCCAGTAGCCTCGCCCTACTAGCGGGAGTGTACGAGCAGTACTTC.

This CDR3 is CASSRQTGELFF. Here the CDR3 DNA reads TGTGCCAGCAGCCGCCAAACCGGGGAGCTGTTTTTT. The V and J genes are TRBV7-8 and TRBJ2-2; the D is unclear. Germline V gene sequence: CDR1 SGHVS, CDR2 FQNEAQ. The germline V and J ends were trimmed by 5 bases and 5 bases, with 6 bases remaining between them. This CDR3 is built from 12 residues.

Written as DNA, the CDR3 is TGTGCCAGCAGTCGACTAGCGGGAGTCTCTGAGCAGTTCTTC. Its protein is CASSRLAGVSEQFF. The chain uses TRBV9 and TRBJ2-1; 12 bases align to TRBD2. The germline CDR1 and CDR2 sequences are SGDLS and YYNGEE. Trimming at V came to 5 bases and at J to 9 bases, leaving 6 bases not matched to a gene. The CDR3 has 14 amino acids.

The chain couples TRBV27 to TRBJ2-5, with D uncertain. CDR3 length equals 13 residues. Germline V gives CDR1 MNHEY, CDR2 SMNVEV (reference sequence). Trimming cost V 5 bases and J 3 bases, with 10 bases left between them. The CDR3 protein is CASSQSAEETQYF. CDR3 DNA sequence: TGTGCCAGCAGTCAGTCGGCGGAAGAGACCCAGTACTTC.

The chain links TRBV3-1 (or the pseudogene TRBV3-2) to TRBJ2-2, with TRBD2 matching over 9 bases. Germline V gene data show CDR1 as LGHDT and CDR2 as YNNKEL (reference sequence). V trimming: 6 bases; J trimming: 3 bases; junction bases outside the gene matches: 8. The CDR3 is 16 amino acids. Here the CDR3 DNA reads TGTGCCAGCAGTCCTCCGGGACTAGCCGACACCGGGGAGCTGTTTTTT. Protein product: CASSPPGLADTGELFF.

The V call is TRBV23-1, the J call TRBJ1-5; D unclear. TRBV23-1 is an ORF; its function is uncertain. Trimming took off 5 bases at V and 7 bases at J, with 12 bases between the two ends. CDR3 length equals 13 residues. The CDR3: CASSTEGLQPQHF. CDR3 DNA sequence: TGCGCCAGCAGTACAGAAGGTTTGCAGCCCCAGCATTTT.

J is TRBJ2-7 and V is TRBV3-1 (or the pseudogene TRBV3-2), with TRBD2 identical over 8 bases. Germline V CDR1 and CDR2: LGHDT, YNNKEL (reference sequence). After removal of 4 bases from V and 1 base from J, the junction contained 6 bases not matched to a gene. The CDR3 covers 15 residues. CDR3 nucleotides: TGTGCCAGCAGCCGTAGCGGGGTCGATTCCTACGAGCAGTACTTC. This gives the protein CASSRSGVDSYEQYF.

As regards this clone: Additional DNA sequences in this sample encode the identical CDR3. V is TRBV9 and J is TRBJ2-5, with D unclear. Trimming cost V 4 bases and J 5 bases, with 12 bases left between them. The CDR3 is made up of 13 amino acids. Germline V gives CDR1 SGDLS, CDR2 YYNGEE. CDR3 bases: TGTGCCAGCAGCTCTCGTCCAGGCGAGACCCAGTACTTC. Amino acids: CASSSRPGETQYF.